These 17 T cell receptor beta chains originate from one sample sequenced in a study of identical twins. TCRdb reprocessed the 5' RACE reads via MiXCR and lists one record per CDR3 protein. The data hold some 710,000 distinct CDR3 sequences, with roughly 6% observed a single time. Sequenced input: naive T cells sorted from blood. The source of these receptors is a man younger than 35 in good health.

This clonotype came up many times. V and J are TRBV10-3 and TRBJ2-2; D gene ambiguous. V lost 9 bases, J lost 3 bases, and 11 bases lay in between. This CDR3 region has 13 residues. Germline CDR1 ENHRY, CDR2 SYGVKD. CDR3 region: CAMSPYYTGELFF. As DNA, the CDR3 is TGTGCCATGAGCCCCTATTACACCGGGGAGCTGTTTTTT.

This clonotype was seen many times. The rearrangement joins TRBV4-1 to TRBJ1-2; D not resolved. V lost 3 bases to trimming and J lost 13 bases, with 24 bases between them. Germline CDR1 MGHRA, CDR2 YSYEKL. The CDR3 loop spans 15 amino acids. The CDR3: CASSQIGRSRTVFTF. CDR3 nucleotides: TGCGCCAGCAGCCAGATCGGGCGGAGCCGAACTGTTTTCACCTTC.

The V and J genes are TRBV6-5 and TRBJ2-1; D uncertain. This CDR3 has 13 residues. The germline gives CDR1 MNHEY, CDR2 SVGAGI. V was pared by 4 bases and J by 4 bases, with 8 bases between. In DNA form, the CDR3 reads TGTGCCAGCAGTTCGCCGGCTTACAATGAGCAGTTCTTC. Translating gives CASSSPAYNEQFF.

This clonotype was counted ten times or more. J is TRBJ2-3 and V is TRBV4-1; D not certain. CDR1 and CDR2 from the germline V gene are MGHRA and YSYEKL. The CDR3 has 13 amino acids. The V end was cut by 4 bases, the J end by 4 bases, with 9 bases between. The DNA of the CDR3 is TGCGCCAGCAGCCTTTCTGTCGCAGATACGCAGTATTTT. As protein: CASSLSVADTQYF.

This clonotype was picked up many times. The J gene is TRBJ1-3, the V gene TRBV12-3 or TRBV12-4; unclear D gene. The CDR3 is made up of 11 amino acids. Trimming pared 6 bases from V and 0 bases from J, leaving 0 bases between. In nucleotides, the CDR3 is TGTGCCAGCAGCTCTGGAAACACCATATATTTT. Amino acid sequence: CASSSGNTIYF.

This clonotype was detected many times. The rearrangement joins TRBV29-1 to TRBJ2-1; D possibly corresponds to TRBD1 (6 bases). Germline CDR1 SQVTM, CDR2 ANQGSEA. V lost 2 bases and J lost 8, with 10 bases in between. This CDR3 has 12 amino acids. CDR3 coding DNA: TGCAGCGTTGAAACAGGGCGTGATGAGCAGTTCTTC. Translation: CSVETGRDEQFF.

This clonotype was counted between two and nine times. The chain combines TRBV6-1 with TRBJ1-2; 7 nucleotides match TRBD1. Looked up from germline, CDR1 is MNHNS and CDR2 is SASEGT. J gave up 6 bases and V 6 bases, and 10 bases lay outside the gene matches. The CDR3 length is 14 residues. This CDR3 reads CASSLDRVKDGYTF. DNA for the CDR3: TGTGCCAGCAGCCTCGACAGGGTCAAAGATGGCTACACCTTC.

There are many counts of this clonotype. The chain couples TRBV10-3 to TRBJ2-2, with 9 bases matching TRBD2. Per germline, CDR1 ENHRY and CDR2 SYGVKD. The CDR3 totals 14 residues. V shed 10 bases, J shed 0 bases, and the junction held 3 bases outside the gene matches. The CDR3 DNA reads TGTGCCACGCTAGCGGGAACGAACACCGGGGAGCTGTTTTTT. Amino acid sequence: CATLAGTNTGELFF.

The rearrangement joins TRBV2 to TRBJ2-2, with no clear D. This CDR3 comprises 13 residues. Germline loops: CDR1 SNHLY, CDR2 FYNNEI. Trimming stripped 8 bases from V and 6 bases from J, with 13 bases between. The CDR3 DNA is TGTGCCAGCGGTCAGGCTAGGCCCGGGGAGCTGTTTTTT. Residues: CASGQARPGELFF. The full variable domain, completed using reference TRBV2 and TRBJ2-2, is EPEVTQTPSHQVTQMGQEVILRCVPISNHLYFYWYRQILGQKVEFLVSFYNNEISEKSEIFDDQFSVERPDGSNFTLKIRSTKLEDSAMYFCASGQARPGELFFGEGSRLTVL.

The chain has TRBV3-1 and TRBJ2-7; 16 nucleotides agree with TRBD2. Unmatched junction bases numbered 10, after V lost 9 bases and J lost 2 bases. This CDR3 region has 17 residues. CDR1 LGHDT and CDR2 YNNKEL come from the germline V gene (reference sequence). The CDR3 reads CARTAGLAGGPPYEQYV. In nucleotides, the CDR3 is TGTGCCAGGACAGCGGGACTAGCGGGAGGGCCTCCCTACGAGCAGTACGTC.

The V call is TRBV28, the J call TRBJ1-2, with D hard to call. V was clipped by 3 bases and J by 4 bases, with 18 bases between them. The CDR3 extends over 16 amino acids. Germline lookup yields CDR1 MDHEN and CDR2 SYDVKM. The CDR3 here is CASSFFEEVGSYGYTF. As DNA, the CDR3 is TGTGCCAGCAGTTTCTTTGAGGAAGTTGGATCCTATGGCTACACCTTC.

Regarding this clonotype: This may come from a read error, since a much larger clone is one base off. V is TRBV6-2 or TRBV6-3 and J is TRBJ2-7; a possible D gene is TRBD2 (5 bases). The CDR3 extends over 17 amino acids. Per the germline V gene, CDR1 is MNHEY and CDR2 is SVGEGT. The CDR3 DNA reads TGTCCCAGCAGTCCCCTCCGATTGTCGGGAAGCGGCTACGAGCAGTACGTC. This codes for CPSSPLRLSGSGYEQYV.

The chain has TRBV18 and TRBJ2-3; 9 bases line up with TRBD1. V shed 3 bases and J 2 bases; nucleotides not matched to a gene: 3. The CDR3 is made up of 15 amino acids. Germline CDR1 reads KGHSH; CDR2 reads LQKENI. The CDR3 nucleotides read TGTGCCAGCTCACCGCTACAGGGGGCCACAGATACGCAGTATTTT. Encoded protein: CASSPLQGATDTQYF. Combining the CDR3 with reference TRBV18 and TRBJ2-3 gives the whole variable domain NAGVMQNPRHLVRRRGQEARLRCSPMKGHSHVYWYRQLPEEGLKFMVYLQKENIIDESGMPKERFSAEFPKEGPSILRIQQVVRGDSAAYFCASSPLQGATDTQYFGPGTRLTVL.

A few counts support this clonotype. The chain employs TRBV2 and TRBJ2-2; 11 nucleotides line up with TRBD2. Germline loops: CDR1 SNHLY, CDR2 FYNNEI. The CDR3 totals 18 residues. Trimming removed 1 base from V and 1 base from J; junction bases left unmatched: 5. This CDR3 is CASSEVGLAALNTGELFF. For the CDR3, the DNA is TGTGCCAGCAGTGAAGTGGGACTAGCGGCTCTGAACACCGGGGAGCTGTTTTTT.

The sample holds a few counts of this clonotype. The rearrangement joins TRBV20-1 to TRBJ2-5, with TRBD2 matching 11 bases. The junction had 9 bases not matched to a gene; V was cut back by 4 bases and J by 5 bases. The CDR3 runs 15 residues. From germline, CDR1 is DFQATT and CDR2 SNEGSKA (reference sequence). For the CDR3, the DNA is TGCAGTGCTAAGATAGCGGGAGGGCCGATTGAGACCCAGTACTTC. Protein sequence: CSAKIAGGPIETQYF.

This clonotype was seen ten or more times. The chain uses TRBV12-3 or TRBV12-4 and TRBJ2-1; 7 bases align to TRBD2. The CDR3 is 15 residues long. The junction had 7 bases not matched to a gene; V was cut back by 1 base and J by 7 bases. DNA of the CDR3: TGTGCCAGCAGTTTAGTTGGCGGGAGAGGAAATGAGCAGTTCTTC. This sequence encodes CASSLVGGRGNEQFF.

The chain uses TRBV19 and TRBJ2-7; D possibly uses TRBD1 or TRBD2 (5 bases each). CDR1 is LNHDA, CDR2 SQIVND, per germline (reference sequence). Trimming shortened V by 5 bases and J by 2 bases, and 13 bases separated the two germline ends. The CDR3 is 14 residues long. The CDR3 spells CASSQPGRTYEQYF. In DNA form, the CDR3 reads TGTGCCAGTAGTCAACCGGGACGGACCTACGAGCAGTACTTC. Full variable domain (rest looked up from reference TRBV19 and TRBJ2-7): DGGITQSPKYLFRKEGQNVTLSCEQNLNHDAMYWYRQDPGQGLRLIYYSQIVNDFQKGDIAEGYSVSREKKESFPLTVTSAQKNPTAFYLCASSQPGRTYEQYFGPGTRLTVT.